Listed below are T cell receptor beta chains from one sample, sequenced in a study of identical twins. TCRdb processed the 5' RACE reads anew with MiXCR; each CDR3 protein has one entry. The sample yields 550,000 to 700,000 distinct CDR3 sequences, around 20% seen once. These data also featured in a second study, about T cells expressing NK-cell markers.

The sample was PBMCs. The receptor set was obtained from a woman between 18 and 29 years old in good health. Each CDR3 is given with its conserved first and last residue. A D gene is named only where the DNA matches it firmly. Clone sizes are given selectively: once, few, many, or a class where the clone is expanded.

v_call: TRBV7-2; clone_size: few; d_call: NA; j_call: TRBJ2-1; cdr3_nt: TGTGCCAGCAGCTTAAATCTGGGGGCGAATGAGCAGTTCTTC; cdr3_aa: CASSLNLGANEQFF
v_call: TRBV5-4; clone_size: NA; d_call: NA; j_call: TRBJ2-3; cdr3_nt: TGTGCCGGCCGGACAGAGATTAGCACAGATACGCAGTATTTT; cdr3_aa: CAGRTEISTDTQYF
v_call: TRBV27; clone_size: NA; d_call: NA; j_call: TRBJ2-6; cdr3_nt: TGTGCCAGCAGTTTCCACACTGGGGGCCCTGGGGCCAACGTCCTGACTTTC; cdr3_aa: CASSFHTGGPGANVLTF
v_call: TRBV12-3/TRBV12-4; clone_size: NA; d_call: NA; j_call: TRBJ2-5; cdr3_nt: TGTGCCAGATTCGTTTGGGGCCAGTACTTC; cdr3_aa: CARFVWGQYF
v_call: TRBV12-3/TRBV12-4; clone_size: few; d_call: TRBD1; j_call: TRBJ1-5; cdr3_nt: TGTGCCAGCAGTAAACCGGACAGGGAGGGCAATCAGCCCCAGCATTTT; cdr3_aa: CASSKPDREGNQPQHF
v_call: TRBV29-1; clone_size: NA; d_call: NA; j_call: TRBJ2-3; cdr3_nt: TGCAGCAAATATGAGGGGGATACGCAGTATTTT; cdr3_aa: CSKYEGDTQYF
v_call: TRBV4-3; clone_size: NA; d_call: NA; j_call: TRBJ2-1; cdr3_nt: TGCGCCAGCAGCCGTGCCCCTACGGCCCGCACCGACAATGAGCAGTTCTTC; cdr3_aa: CASSRAPTARTDNEQFF
v_call: TRBV9; clone_size: NA; d_call: NA; j_call: TRBJ2-6; cdr3_nt: TGTGCCAGCAGCGTAGGGAGCGTTCCTTCTGGGGCCAACGTCCTGACTTTC; cdr3_aa: CASSVGSVPSGANVLTF
v_call: TRBV3-1; clone_size: NA; d_call: NA; j_call: TRBJ2-3; cdr3_nt: TGTGCCAGCAGTTATGGCGGGACGTCTCTCTCCTGGACAGATACGCAGTATTTT; cdr3_aa: CASSYGGTSLSWTDTQYF
v_call: TRBV20-1; clone_size: NA; d_call: TRBD1; j_call: TRBJ2-7; cdr3_nt: TGCAGTGTTACGACAGGGTCGACCTACGAGCAGTACTTC; cdr3_aa: CSVTTGSTYEQYF
v_call: TRBV29-1; clone_size: NA; d_call: TRBD1; j_call: TRBJ1-5; cdr3_nt: TGCAGCGTCCGGGACAGGGAGGGTCAGCCCCAGCATTTT; cdr3_aa: CSVRDREGQPQHF
v_call: TRBV5-1; clone_size: NA; d_call: NA; j_call: TRBJ2-5; cdr3_nt: TGCGCCAGCAGCTTACTAGGACTTCCCAGGCAAGAGACCCAGTACTTC; cdr3_aa: CASSLLGLPRQETQYF
v_call: TRBV3-1; clone_size: NA; d_call: NA; j_call: TRBJ2-4; cdr3_nt: TGTGCCAGCAGCCCCCTACAGGACCCAGGGGCCAAAAACATTCAGTACTTC; cdr3_aa: CASSPLQDPGAKNIQYF
v_call: TRBV7-9; clone_size: many; d_call: TRBD1; j_call: TRBJ1-6; cdr3_nt: TGTGCCAGCAGCTTTTGGGACAGGGGTACGTCACCCCTCCACTTT; cdr3_aa: CASSFWDRGTSPLHF
v_call: TRBV3-1; clone_size: NA; d_call: NA; j_call: TRBJ2-1; cdr3_nt: TGTGCCAGCAGCTCCCGTGTTAACAATGAGCAGTTCTTC; cdr3_aa: CASSSRVNNEQFF
v_call: TRBV3-1; clone_size: NA; d_call: NA; j_call: TRBJ1-1; cdr3_nt: TGTGCCAGCAGCCTTCGAGACGGGAACACTGAAGCTTTCTTT; cdr3_aa: CASSLRDGNTEAFF
v_call: TRBV29-1; clone_size: NA; d_call: TRBD2; j_call: TRBJ2-3; cdr3_nt: TGCAGCGTTGAAGGGGGAGTAGCGGGCGGCACAGATACGCAGTATTTT; cdr3_aa: CSVEGGVAGGTDTQYF
v_call: TRBV23-1; clone_size: NA; d_call: NA; j_call: TRBJ1-6; cdr3_nt: TGCGCCAGCAGTCAGTGGAAAGACTATAATTCACCCCTCCACTTT; cdr3_aa: CASSQWKDYNSPLHF
v_call: TRBV12-3/TRBV12-4; clone_size: NA; d_call: NA; j_call: TRBJ1-2; cdr3_nt: TGTGCCAGCAAGACCATGCTTTTAAGCTATGGCTACACCTTC; cdr3_aa: CASKTMLLSYGYTF
v_call: TRBV2; clone_size: NA; d_call: NA; j_call: TRBJ2-1; cdr3_nt: TGTGCCAGCAGTGAACCATCGACCAATGAGCAGTTCTTC; cdr3_aa: CASSEPSTNEQFF
v_call: TRBV6-5; clone_size: few; d_call: TRBD1; j_call: TRBJ1-1; cdr3_nt: TGTGCCAGCAGTTATCAACAGGGGGGAGCCCCTGAAGCTTTCTTT; cdr3_aa: CASSYQQGGAPEAFF
v_call: TRBV10-3; clone_size: NA; d_call: TRBD2; j_call: TRBJ2-3; cdr3_nt: TGTGCCATCCGCGAACTAGCGGTAGGAGATACGCAGTATTTT; cdr3_aa: CAIRELAVGDTQYF
v_call: TRBV18; clone_size: many; d_call: TRBD1; j_call: TRBJ1-2; cdr3_nt: TGTGCCAGCTCACAGGGGGCTGACTATGGCTACACCTTC; cdr3_aa: CASSQGADYGYTF
v_call: TRBV7-9; clone_size: NA; d_call: NA; j_call: TRBJ2-1; cdr3_nt: TGTGCCAGCAGCTCGCCCATGGGTGAGCAGTTCTTC; cdr3_aa: CASSSPMGEQFF
v_call: TRBV24-1; clone_size: NA; d_call: NA; j_call: TRBJ2-1; cdr3_nt: TGTGCCACCAGTGATTTGCTACTCCCCAATGAGCAGTTCTTC; cdr3_aa: CATSDLLLPNEQFF